These 11 T cell receptor beta chains came from one sample sequenced in a study of shared clonotypes between healthy human individuals. Generated by immunoSEQ multiplex PCR, the TCRdb table keeps only in-frame clones and is missing some. The table records more than 1 million clones, around 78% of them present only once. Source material: memory CD4+ T cells from PBMCs. Subset meaning: CD45RA-negative fraction. The receptors were sampled from a man younger than 30 in good health. Some clones in this sample may be carry-over from other donors' samples.

This clone was counted between two and nine times. The J gene is TRBJ1-2, the V gene TRBV9; D unclear. The CDR3 runs to 14 residues. CDR1 is SGDLS, CDR2 YYNGEE, per germline. The V and J ends lost 4 bases and 7 bases respectively, with 17 bases between them. The CDR3 nucleotides read TGTGCCAGCAGCCTATCCGGGATCTGGGGTGGCTACACCTTC. Protein: CASSLSGIWGGYTF. The whole variable domain, remainder taken from reference TRBV9 and TRBJ1-2, is DSGVTQTPKHLITATGQRVTLRCSPRSGDLSVYWYQQSLDQGLQFLIQYYNGEERAKGNILERFSAQQFPDLHSELNLSSLELGDSALYFCASSLSGIWGGYTFGSGTRLTVV.

The V gene is TRBV11-2, the J gene TRBJ1-1, with D hard to call. Trimming removed 6 bases from V and 2 bases from J, with 4 bases in between. CDR3 size: 11 residues. Per germline, CDR1 SGHAT and CDR2 FQNNGV. The CDR3 coding sequence is TGTGCCAGCAGAGCTAACACTGAAGCTTTCTTT. Amino acids: CASRANTEAFF.

The rearrangement links TRBV5-4 to TRBJ2-5; tentatively, D is TRBD2 (6 bases). Looked up from germline, CDR1 is SGHNT and CDR2 is YYREEE (reference sequence). Trimming took 8 bases from V and 5 from J, leaving 13 bases between them. This CDR3 region has 12 residues. CDR3: CASRRGAETQYF. CDR3 DNA sequence: TGTGCCAGTCGGCGGGGTGCGGAGACCCAGTACTTC. The full variable domain, with the rest looked up from reference TRBV5-4 and TRBJ2-5, is ETGVTQSPTHLIKTRGQQVTLRCSSQSGHNTVSWYQQALGQGPQFIFQYYREEENGRGNFPPRFSGLQFPNYSSELNVNALELDDSALYLCASRRGAETQYFGPGTRLLVL.

J is TRBJ2-1 and V is TRBV5-1; D uncertain. Trimming removed 0 bases from V and 6 bases from J, with 10 bases in between. The germline CDR1 and CDR2 sequences are SGHRS and YFSETQ. The CDR3 has 14 amino acids. The CDR3, as DNA: TGCGCCAGCAGCTTGGAACCCGAAGCCAATGAGCAGTTCTTC. Residues: CASSLEPEANEQFF.

In this sample, this clone turned up once. The CDR3 region has the DNA TGTGCCAGCAAGGGCGAAGGACAGGGGGCGCAAGCTTTCTTT. This gives the protein CASKGEGQGAQAFF. This chain connects TRBV9 to TRBJ1-1; 11 nucleotides match TRBD1. Germline CDR1 and CDR2: SGDLS and YYNGEE. The CDR3 length is 14 residues. J lost 9 bases, V lost 6 bases, and 10 bases had no gene match. The complete variable domain, with remaining parts taken from reference TRBV9 and TRBJ1-1, reads DSGVTQTPKHLITATGQRVTLRCSPRSGDLSVYWYQQSLDQGLQFLIQYYNGEERAKGNILERFSAQQFPDLHSELNLSSLELGDSALYFCASKGEGQGAQAFFGQGTRLTVV.

V usage is TRBV7-3 and J usage is TRBJ2-3; 8 bases align to TRBD2. CDR1 and CDR2 from the germline V gene are SGHTA and FQGTGA. This CDR3 spans 18 amino acids. V lost 4 bases to trimming and J lost 4 bases; unmatched junction nucleotides: 16. This chain's CDR3 is CASSSGGAAPSWADTQYF. The CDR3 DNA sequence: TGTGCCAGCAGCTCCGGGGGGGCAGCACCTTCCTGGGCAGATACGCAGTATTTT.

DNA of the CDR3: TGTGCCTGGAGCCCAGGCCGGGGCTACGAGCAGTACTTC. This sequence encodes CAWSPGRGYEQYF. The chain uses TRBV30 and TRBJ2-7; TRBD2 is a possible D gene (5 bases). CDR1 and CDR2 from the germline V gene are GTSNPN and SVGIG (reference sequence). Trimming left V 3 bases short and J 3 bases short, with 12 bases between. This CDR3 has 13 residues. The complete variable domain, with remaining parts taken from reference TRBV30 and TRBJ2-7, reads SQTIHQWPATLVQPVGSPLSLECTVEGTSNPNLYWYRQAAGRGLQLLFYSVGIGQISSEVPQNLSASRPQDRQFILSSKKLLLSDSGFYLCAWSPGRGYEQYFGPGTRLTVT.

V and J are TRBV5-4 and TRBJ1-2, with D unresolved. This CDR3 comprises 12 residues. The V and J ends lost 6 bases and 10 bases respectively, with 16 bases between them. Germline CDR1 is SGHNT and CDR2 is YYREEE (reference sequence). The CDR3: CASTRPGEFYTF. CDR3 sequence (DNA): TGTGCCAGCACCCGACCAGGAGAATTCTACACCTTC.

With respect to this clone: Within the sample, other DNA sequences also encode this same CDR3. The J gene is TRBJ2-7, the V gene TRBV2, with D unclear. Per germline, CDR1 SNHLY and CDR2 FYNNEI. The ends were cut back, 6 bases at V and 2 bases at J, with 5 bases in the middle. This CDR3 contains 11 residues. CDR3 sequence (DNA): TGTGCCAGCAGGGTTACCTACGAGCAGTACTTC. Protein: CASRVTYEQYF.

The chain employs TRBV6-1 and TRBJ2-5; D perhaps matches TRBD1 (5 bases). CDR1 and CDR2 (germline): MNHNS, SASEGT. V was cut by 8 bases and J by 5 bases, with 18 bases left in between. CDR3 length: 14 amino acids. CDR3 sequence reads: CASSWAGMGETQYF. CDR3 DNA: TGTGCCAGCTCCTGGGCAGGGATGGGTGAGACCCAGTACTTC.

The chain is built from TRBV5-1 and TRBJ2-7; TRBD2 aligns across 7 bases. Germline-derived CDR1 and CDR2 are SGHRS and YFSETQ. The CDR3 runs to 14 residues. Unmatched junction bases numbered 6, after V lost 0 bases and J lost 6 bases. CDR3 nucleotides: TGCGCCAGCAGCTTGGCCGTTTCGGGAGGCGAGCAGTACTTC. This codes for CASSLAVSGGEQYF. The full variable domain, rest sourced from reference TRBV5-1 and TRBJ2-7, is KAGVTQTPRYLIKTRGQQVTLSCSPISGHRSVSWYQQTPGQGLQFLFEYFSETQRNKGNFPGRFSGRQFSNSRSEMNVSTLELGDSALYLCASSLAVSGGEQYFGPGTRLTVT.